Below, 10 T cell receptor beta chains from the same sample are listed, as sequenced in a study of Ad26.COV2.S vaccination and SARS-CoV-2 variants. Assay used: immunoSEQ multiplex PCR; TCRdb lists only in-frame clones, some missing. This table holds 180,000 or so clones, approximately 88% found once. Sequences were derived from peripheral blood, sampled after recovery from COVID-19. These TCRs come from a human donor who had recovered from COVID-19.

The chain uses TRBV7-3 and TRBJ2-4; 9 bases fit TRBD1. Trimming removed 5 bases from V and 3 bases from J; junction bases left unmatched: 8. The germline gives CDR1 SGHTA, CDR2 FQGTGA. CDR3 length equals 16 residues. The CDR3 here is CASSPGTGTGKNIQYF. The CDR3 DNA sequence: TGTGCCAGCAGCCCCGGGACAGGGACGGGCAAAAACATTCAGTACTTC.

The chain joins TRBV5-4 to TRBJ1-2; tentatively, D is TRBD1 (6 bases). The CDR3 covers 19 residues. V gave up 0 bases and J gave up 3 bases, with 24 bases separating them. CDR1 is SGHNT, CDR2 YYREEE, per germline (reference sequence). CDR3: CASSLDWTVEGIVHYGYTF. The DNA of the CDR3 is TGTGCCAGCAGCTTGGATTGGACAGTCGAGGGAATAGTACACTATGGCTACACCTTC.

The gene calls are TRBV27 and TRBJ2-7; 8 nucleotides line up with TRBD2. V shed 3 bases, J shed 2 bases, and the junction held 3 bases outside the gene matches. Germline-derived CDR1 and CDR2 are MNHEY and SMNVEV (reference sequence). The CDR3 has 14 amino acids. This CDR3 reads CASSLGLDAYEQYF. The CDR3 DNA is TGTGCCAGCAGTTTGGGACTAGATGCCTACGAGCAGTACTTC.

The chain has TRBV6-5 and TRBJ2-1; D gene unclear. The CDR3 spans 15 residues. Germline loops: CDR1 MNHEY, CDR2 SVGAGI. With 5 bases removed from V and 5 bases from J, the gap between germline ends came to 16 bases. CDR3 in amino acids: CASSLSSHGNNEQFF. The CDR3 DNA follows: TGTGCCAGCAGTCTTAGCTCCCACGGAAACAATGAGCAGTTCTTC.

The V gene is TRBV11-2, the J gene TRBJ1-2; D is uncertain. The CDR3 covers 14 residues. Germline CDR1 reads SGHAT; CDR2 reads FQNNGV. Trimming pared 3 bases from V and 0 bases from J, leaving 8 bases between. The CDR3 loop reads CASSFGRANYGYTF. As DNA, the CDR3 is TGTGCCAGCAGCTTTGGAAGGGCTAACTATGGCTACACCTTC. The full variable domain, with the rest looked up from reference TRBV11-2 and TRBJ1-2, is EAGVAQSPRYKIIEKRQSVAFWCNPISGHATLYWYQQILGQGPKLLIQFQNNGVVDDSQLPKDRFSAERLKGVDSTLKIQPAKLEDSAVYLCASSFGRANYGYTFGSGTRLTVV.

This clone was detected once. The chain uses TRBV10-3 and TRBJ1-1; 7 positions agree with TRBD1. The CDR3 sequence is 12 residues long. J was trimmed by 9 bases and V by 5 bases; bases with no gene match: 6. Germline lookup yields CDR1 ENHRY and CDR2 SYGVKD. CDR3 sequence (DNA): TGTGCCATCAGTATTCAGACAGGGAAAGCTTTCTTT. This gives the protein CAISIQTGKAFF.

The rearrangement joins TRBV9 to TRBJ1-6; 7 bases agree with TRBD1. Trimming removed 6 bases from V and 0 bases from J; junction bases left unmatched: 9. The CDR3 has 17 amino acids. Germline CDR1 SGDLS, CDR2 YYNGEE. The CDR3 spells CASTESGQPSYNSPLHF. CDR3 bases: TGTGCCAGCACCGAATCGGGACAGCCCTCCTATAATTCACCCCTCCACTTT.

The chain combines TRBV7-2 with TRBJ2-7; the match to TRBD1 covers 9 bases. With V trimmed by 5 bases and J by 5 bases, 10 bases remained unmatched. CDR3 size: 15 residues. Germline V CDR1 and CDR2: SGHTA, FQGNSA. This chain's CDR3 is CASSLQTGGRHEQYF. Here the CDR3 DNA reads TGTGCCAGCAGCCTCCAGACAGGGGGAAGACACGAGCAGTACTTC.

The chain combines TRBV25-1 with TRBJ2-2, with D unresolved. The CDR3 covers 11 residues. Looked up from germline, CDR1 is MGHDK and CDR2 is SYGVNS. The V end was cut by 2 bases, the J end by 8 bases, with 3 bases between. CDR3 residues: CASSELGELFF. CDR3 sequence (DNA): TGTGCCAGCAGTGAACTGGGGGAGCTGTTTTTT. Supplemented by reference TRBV25-1 and TRBJ2-2, the full variable domain reads EADIYQTPRYLVIGTGKKITLECSQTMGHDKMYWYQQDPGMELHLIHYSYGVNSTEKGDLSSESTVSRIRTEHFPLTLESARPSHTSQYLCASSELGELFFGEGSRLTVL.

The sample holds a few counts of this clone. The chain recombines TRBV7-9 with TRBJ2-2, with 9 nucleotides matching TRBD2. The CDR3 has 16 amino acids. The V and J ends lost 5 bases and 2 bases, in that order; junction bases with no gene match: 6. The germline V gene encodes CDR1 SEHNR and CDR2 FQNEAQ (reference sequence). The CDR3 region is CASSKDSGRNTGELFF. The CDR3 coding sequence is TGTGCCAGCAGCAAAGATAGCGGGAGAAACACCGGGGAGCTGTTTTTT.